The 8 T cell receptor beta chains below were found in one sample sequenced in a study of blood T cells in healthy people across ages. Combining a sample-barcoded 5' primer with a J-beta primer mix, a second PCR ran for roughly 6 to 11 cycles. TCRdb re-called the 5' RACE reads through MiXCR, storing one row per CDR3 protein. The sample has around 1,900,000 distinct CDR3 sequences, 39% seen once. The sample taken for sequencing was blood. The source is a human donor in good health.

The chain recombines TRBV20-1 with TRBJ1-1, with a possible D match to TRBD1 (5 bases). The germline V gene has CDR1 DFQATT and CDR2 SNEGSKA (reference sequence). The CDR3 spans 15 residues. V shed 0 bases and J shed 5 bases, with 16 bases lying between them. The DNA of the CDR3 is TGCAGTGCTAGAGATCTCGGGGGAGGGACGACTGAAGCTTTCTTT. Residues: CSARDLGGGTTEAFF.

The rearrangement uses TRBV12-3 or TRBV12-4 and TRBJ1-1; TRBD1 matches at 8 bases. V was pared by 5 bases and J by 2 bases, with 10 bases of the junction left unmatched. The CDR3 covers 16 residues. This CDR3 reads CASSTRQGALNTEAFF. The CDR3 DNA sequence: TGTGCCAGCAGTACCCGGCAGGGGGCCCTAAACACTGAAGCTTTCTTT.

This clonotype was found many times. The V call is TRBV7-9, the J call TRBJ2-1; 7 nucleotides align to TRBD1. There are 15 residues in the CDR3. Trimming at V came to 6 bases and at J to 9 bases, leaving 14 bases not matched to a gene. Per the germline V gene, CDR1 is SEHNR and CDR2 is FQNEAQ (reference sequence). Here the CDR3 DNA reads TGTGCCAGCAGATTACCACAGGGGCTACTGGGTGAGCAGTTCTTC. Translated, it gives CASRLPQGLLGEQFF.

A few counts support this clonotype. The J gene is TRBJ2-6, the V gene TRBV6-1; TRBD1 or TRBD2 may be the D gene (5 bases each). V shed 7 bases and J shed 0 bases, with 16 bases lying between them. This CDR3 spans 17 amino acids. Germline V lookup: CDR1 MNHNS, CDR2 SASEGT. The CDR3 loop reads CASTSRGTFSGANVLTF. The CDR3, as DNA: TGTGCCAGCACCTCACGTGGGACGTTCTCTGGGGCCAACGTCCTGACTTTC.

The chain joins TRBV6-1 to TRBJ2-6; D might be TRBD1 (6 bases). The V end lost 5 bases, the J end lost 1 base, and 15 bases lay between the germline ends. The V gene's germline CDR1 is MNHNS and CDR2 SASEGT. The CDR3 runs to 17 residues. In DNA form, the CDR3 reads TGTGCCAGCAGTAAGACAGGACAAACTTCTGGGGCCAACGTCCTGACTTTC. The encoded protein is CASSKTGQTSGANVLTF.

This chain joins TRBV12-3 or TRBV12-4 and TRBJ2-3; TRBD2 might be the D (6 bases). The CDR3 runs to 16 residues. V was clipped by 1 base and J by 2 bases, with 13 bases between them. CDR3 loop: CASSLVDWRATDTQYF. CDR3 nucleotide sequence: TGTGCCAGCAGTTTAGTGGACTGGAGGGCCACAGATACGCAGTATTTT.

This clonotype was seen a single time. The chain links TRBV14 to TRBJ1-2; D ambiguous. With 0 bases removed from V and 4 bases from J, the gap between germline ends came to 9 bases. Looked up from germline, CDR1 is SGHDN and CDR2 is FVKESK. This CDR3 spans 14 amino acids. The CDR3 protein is CASSQESRSYGYTF. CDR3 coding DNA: TGTGCCAGCAGCCAAGAGTCGAGGAGCTATGGCTACACCTTC.

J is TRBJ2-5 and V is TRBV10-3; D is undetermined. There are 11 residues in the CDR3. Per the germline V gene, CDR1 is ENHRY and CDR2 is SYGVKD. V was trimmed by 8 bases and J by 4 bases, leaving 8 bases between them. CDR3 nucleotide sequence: TGTGCCATCGCGAGGAGAGAGACCCAGTACTTC. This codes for CAIARRETQYF.